This entry lists 18 T cell receptor beta chains sequenced from one sample in a study of blood T cells in healthy people across ages. A J-beta primer mix and a sample-barcoded 5' primer were used in a second PCR of roughly 6 to 12 cycles. From the 5' RACE reads, TCRdb called clonotypes with MiXCR, one entry per CDR3 protein. The data show about 780,000 distinct CDR3 sequences, 62% seen once. Sequenced sample: blood. These receptors came from a man aged 30-40 years in good health.

This chain links TRBV5-1 with TRBJ1-2; 8 bases are shared with TRBD1. Per germline, CDR1 SGHRS and CDR2 YFSETQ. This CDR3 is 15 amino acids long. The ends lost 4 bases at V and 8 bases at J; junction bases unmatched: 13. The CDR3 nucleotides are TGCGCCAGCAGCCCTTCAGGGGGCGCAATCGGGGGCTACACCTTC. Protein product: CASSPSGGAIGGYTF.

This chain joins TRBV4-2 and TRBJ1-1; a possible D gene is TRBD1 (6 bases). Germline CDR1 is LGHNA and CDR2 is YNFKEQ. The CDR3 covers 15 residues. V dropped 1 base and J dropped 5 bases, with 14 bases sitting between them. The CDR3 bases are TGTGCCAGCAGCCAAGGTCTCAGGGGAGAGACTGAAGCTTTCTTT. This translates into CASSQGLRGETEAFF.

This clonotype showed up just once. The rearrangement joins TRBV6-5 to TRBJ2-5; no clear D. V was pared by 7 bases and J by 5 bases, with 11 bases between. The germline V gene encodes CDR1 MNHEY and CDR2 SVGAGI. This CDR3 contains 12 residues. CDR3 bases: TGTGCCAGCAAGAGTAGCAGGGAGACCCAGTACTTC. It encodes CASKSSRETQYF.

This clonotype was recorded a few times. V and J are TRBV12-3 or TRBV12-4 and TRBJ1-1; D is possibly TRBD1 (6 bases). The CDR3 runs to 18 residues. Deletions cut 3 bases from V and 1 base from J, with 21 bases between. CDR3 sequence reads: CASSFRGLGGARNTEAFF. The CDR3 bases are TGTGCCAGCAGTTTTCGCGGGTTGGGGGGGGCCAGGAACACTGAAGCTTTCTTT.

The chain has TRBV24-1 and TRBJ2-1; tentative D call: TRBD2 (6 bases). The CDR3 extends over 15 amino acids. CDR1 is KGHDR and CDR2 is SFDVKD in the germline V gene. Trimming took off 4 bases at V and 10 bases at J, with 19 bases between the two ends. The CDR3 is CATSEPRGGGREQFF. CDR3 nucleotide sequence: TGTGCCACCAGTGAACCGCGGGGTGGTGGTCGGGAGCAGTTCTTC.

The V call is TRBV9, the J call TRBJ2-1; the D gene could be TRBD1 or TRBD2 (5 bases each). CDR3 length: 17 residues. Germline loops: CDR1 SGDLS, CDR2 YYNGEE. V was pared by 2 bases and J by 5 bases, with 20 bases between. CDR3 sequence reads: CASSVEGTLYYDNEQFF. The CDR3, as DNA: TGTGCCAGCAGCGTCGAGGGGACGTTATACTATGACAATGAGCAGTTCTTC.

This clonotype was detected ten times or more. The V and J genes are TRBV15 and TRBJ2-6, with D hard to call. There are 15 residues in the CDR3. CDR1 and CDR2 from the germline V gene are LNHNV and YYDKDF (reference sequence). V lost 5 bases, J lost 0 bases, and 8 bases lay in between. This CDR3 is CATSDRHSGANVLTF. The CDR3 DNA is TGTGCCACCAGCGATAGACACTCTGGGGCCAACGTCCTGACTTTC. Full variable domain (remainder filled in from reference TRBV15 and TRBJ2-6): DAMVIQNPRYQVTQFGKPVTLSCSQTLNHNVMYWYQQKSSQAPKLLFHYYDKDFNNEADTPDNFQSRRPNTSFCFLDIRSPGLGDTAMYLCATSDRHSGANVLTFGAGSRLTVL.

This chain connects TRBV28 to TRBJ2-7; tentative D call: TRBD2 (5 bases). From germline, CDR1 is MDHEN and CDR2 SYDVKM. V shed 8 bases and J shed 2 bases, with 16 bases lying between them. The length of the CDR3 is 14 residues. CDR3 protein: CASRPGLIPYEQYF. The CDR3 region has the DNA TGTGCCAGCCGTCCTGGACTGATCCCCTACGAGCAGTACTTC.

The chain recombines TRBV27 with TRBJ2-5, with TRBD1 matching 8 bases. From germline, CDR1 is MNHEY and CDR2 SMNVEV (reference sequence). Unmatched junction bases numbered 16, after V lost 6 bases and J lost 4 bases. The CDR3 extends over 17 amino acids. CDR3 region: CASSTPGAGGFGETQYF. CDR3 nucleotides: TGTGCCAGCAGCACGCCGGGGGCAGGGGGCTTTGGAGAGACCCAGTACTTC.

The chain couples TRBV20-1 to TRBJ2-3; D ambiguous. The ends were cut back, 7 bases at V and 4 bases at J, with 12 bases in the middle. The germline gives CDR1 DFQATT, CDR2 SNEGSKA (reference sequence). The CDR3 is made up of 12 amino acids. CDR3 DNA: TGCAGTGTTAAAGTTGGCGCAGATACGCAGTATTTT. Translation gives CSVKVGADTQYF.

The chain uses TRBV9 and TRBJ2-6; D may be TRBD1 (7 bases). The germline CDR1 and CDR2 sequences are SGDLS and YYNGEE. With 7 bases removed from V and 13 bases from J, the gap between germline ends came to 21 bases. The CDR3 has 14 residues. The CDR3 DNA follows: TGTGCCAGCCGGGTCGGTGGGGACAGCGGGGTCCTGACTTTC. Translating gives CASRVGGDSGVLTF.

J is TRBJ2-3 and V is TRBV5-1; TRBD2 matches 9 bases. Germline lookup yields CDR1 SGHRS and CDR2 YFSETQ. The CDR3 totals 16 residues. Trimming took 0 bases from V and 4 from J; bases not matched to a gene: 6. The CDR3 bases are TGCGCCAGCAGCTTGGCCAGGACTAGCGTGGCAGATACGCAGTATTTT. As protein: CASSLARTSVADTQYF.

The J gene is TRBJ2-7, the V gene TRBV6-4, with D maybe TRBD1 (7 bases). The DNA matches TRBJ2-5 better at its end, which makes the J call doubtful. The CDR3 length is 18 residues. Germline CDR1 and CDR2: MRHNA and SNTAGT. The CDR3 region is CASNLPRRDRPTQETQYF. The DNA of the CDR3 is TGTGCCAGCAATCTCCCCAGGAGGGACAGACCGACACAGGAGACCCAGTACTTC.

This clonotype was recorded a few times. The chain recombines TRBV9 with TRBJ2-3; 9 nucleotides agree with TRBD2. J lost 0 bases, V lost 6 bases, and 17 bases had no gene match. The CDR3 has 19 amino acids. Germline loops: CDR1 SGDLS, CDR2 YYNGEE. CDR3 in DNA: TGTGCCAGCACCCGCCAGCGGGGGGCCGCTGTCGGAAGCACAGATACGCAGTATTTT. The encoded protein is CASTRQRGAAVGSTDTQYF.

The rearrangement links TRBV12-3 or TRBV12-4 to TRBJ2-7; either TRBD1 or TRBD2 may supply D (5 bases each). V was trimmed by 8 bases and J by 6 bases, leaving 23 bases between them. The length of the CDR3 is 15 residues. In nucleotides, the CDR3 is TGTGCCAGCCGGTCCGCCGGGACCGCCACTAGCGAGCAGTACTTC. Amino acid sequence: CASRSAGTATSEQYF.

This clonotype was seen more than once but under ten times. This sequence joins TRBV12-3 or TRBV12-4 and TRBJ2-3, with D unclear. The CDR3 is 12 amino acids. The V gene lost 6 bases and the J gene lost 3 bases, with 7 bases spanning the gap. CDR3 in DNA: TGTGCCAGCAGGGTCTCAACAGATACGCAGTATTTT. Translated, it gives CASRVSTDTQYF.

This clonotype showed up many times. The CDR3 region has the DNA TGCAGTGCCACCGGACAGGGACAGAATGAGCAGTTCTTC. It encodes CSATGQGQNEQFF. This chain joins TRBV20-1 and TRBJ2-1, with 8 positions matching TRBD1. The CDR3 runs 13 residues. In germline, CDR1 is DFQATT, CDR2 SNEGSKA (reference sequence). Losses at the gene ends were 6 bases for V and 7 bases for J; bases not matched to a gene: 8.

This chain connects TRBV4-1 to TRBJ1-2, with TRBD1 matching 7 bases. J lost 6 bases, V lost 0 bases, and 7 bases had no gene match. The CDR3 sequence is 15 residues long. CDR1 is MGHRA and CDR2 is YSYEKL in the germline V gene. The CDR3 nucleotides read TGCGCCAGCAGCCAAGAACAGGGGAGGATCCATGGCTACACCTTC. Translated: CASSQEQGRIHGYTF.